Listed below are T cell receptor beta chains from one sample, sequenced in a study of T-cell memory formation after mild COVID-19. One entry per CDR3 protein results from TCRdb running MiXCR on the 5' RACE reads. Altogether hundreds of thousands of distinct CDR3 sequences are present, around 17% being singletons, with the ten largest covering about 22%. Sequencing was done on a sample of PBMCs or a T cell subset sorted from them (not recorded which). The origin of the receptors is a man aged 18 to 29 who had mild COVID-19 (a few samples of this study predate the infection). Cell type and time point are not known. Both conserved end residues are part of each CDR3. D genes are given only for firm matches. Some rows have no size entry. The others give once, few or many, or a class for an expanded clone.

V,J,size,D,CDR3,DNA
TRBV12-3/TRBV12-4,TRBJ2-1,few,TRBD1,CASKVNRGNEQFF,TGTGCCAGCAAAGTGAACAGGGGCAATGAGCAGTTCTTC
TRBV5-6,TRBJ2-5,few,-,CASSLRGNGETQYF,TGTGCCAGCAGCTTGAGGGGGAACGGGGAGACCCAGTACTTC
TRBV7-2,TRBJ2-5,many,TRBD2,CASSLKPSGSTLQETQYF,TGTGCCAGCAGCTTGAAGCCTAGCGGGTCTACCCTCCAAGAGACCCAGTACTTC
TRBV20-1,TRBJ1-1,-,TRBD1,CSAIRQGTEAFF,TGCAGTGCTATAAGACAGGGTACTGAAGCTTTCTTT
TRBV5-1,TRBJ2-5,few,-,CASSLGVAETQYF,TGCGCCAGCAGCCTGGGGGTTGCAGAGACCCAGTACTTC
TRBV18,TRBJ1-1,-,-,CASSPLGSLGTTEAFF,TGTGCCAGCTCACCACTCGGCTCCCTGGGGACCACTGAAGCTTTCTTT
TRBV12-3/TRBV12-4,TRBJ1-2,few,-,CASSSVAGPGYTF,TGTGCCAGCAGTTCAGTAGCGGGGCCTGGCTACACCTTC
TRBV7-2,TRBJ2-3,-,-,CASSSERPGGTDTQYF,TGTGCCAGCAGCTCCGAGCGGCCCGGGGGCACAGATACGCAGTATTTT
TRBV28,TRBJ2-1,-,-,CASSSRGTPGVDEQFF,TGTGCCAGCAGTAGCCGCGGGACACCAGGCGTCGATGAGCAGTTCTTC
TRBV25-1,TRBJ1-1,few,-,CASSGGHPNTEAFF,TGTGCCAGCAGTGGGGGACACCCGAACACTGAAGCTTTCTTT
TRBV5-1,TRBJ2-1,few,TRBD2,CASSPRLAVNEQFF,TGCGCCAGCAGCCCTCGACTAGCGGTAAATGAGCAGTTCTTC
TRBV7-6,TRBJ2-1,-,TRBD1,CASSSLSTGINEQFF,TGTGCCAGCAGCTCGTTATCGACAGGGATCAATGAGCAGTTCTTC
TRBV18,TRBJ1-4,-,-,CASSQGTQEKLFF,TGTGCCAGCTCTCAAGGGACGCAGGAAAAACTGTTTTTT
TRBV7-9,TRBJ1-1,-,-,CASSHKAKPTEAFF,TGTGCCAGCAGCCACAAGGCCAAGCCCACTGAAGCTTTCTTT
TRBV4-1,TRBJ1-2,-,-,CASSQGDGIQLYGYTF,TGCGCCAGCAGCCAAGGGGACGGAATCCAACTTTATGGCTACACCTTC
TRBV20-1,TRBJ2-1,-,TRBD2,CSARGGLAGGREQFF,TGCAGTGCTAGAGGAGGACTAGCGGGGGGGCGAGAGCAGTTCTTC
TRBV6-5,TRBJ1-5,few,-,CASSERGVGNQPQHF,TGTGCCAGCAGTGAACGTGGGGTCGGAAATCAGCCCCAGCATTTT
TRBV7-2,TRBJ2-5,-,TRBD2,CASSLLGRAEYRETQYF,TGTGCCAGCAGCTTATTAGGGAGGGCAGAATACCGTGAGACCCAGTACTTC
TRBV6-5,TRBJ2-2,-,-,CASSYSGGHGELFF,TGTGCCAGCAGTTACTCGGGGGGCCACGGGGAGCTGTTTTTT
TRBV4-1,TRBJ2-1,many,TRBD1,CASSQQTGGDYNEQFF,TGCGCCAGCAGCCAACAGACAGGGGGCGACTACAATGAGCAGTTCTTC
TRBV12-3/TRBV12-4,TRBJ2-5,-,TRBD1,CASMGSPTRGRETQYF,TGTGCCAGCATGGGGTCCCCTACGAGGGGGCGGGAGACCCAGTACTTC
TRBV4-3,TRBJ2-2,-,TRBD2,CASSQEMGKRGTGELFF,TGCGCCAGCAGCCAAGAGATGGGCAAGCGGGGAACCGGGGAGCTGTTTTTT
TRBV9,TRBJ1-1,once,TRBD1,CASSVERDRERPEDFF,TGTGCCAGCAGCGTAGAAAGGGACAGGGAGAGGCCTGAAGATTTCTTT
TRBV7-2,TRBJ2-3,few,-,CASSLVYHSTDTQYF,TGTGCCAGCAGCTTAGTATACCATAGCACAGATACGCAGTATTTT
TRBV7-8,TRBJ2-7,-,TRBD2,CASSQNVGDYPSYEQYF,TGTGCCAGCAGCCAAAACGTCGGGGACTACCCGTCCTACGAGCAGTACTTC
TRBV5-4,TRBJ2-5,few,-,CASSLVGDLGVPETQYF,TGTGCCAGCAGCTTGGTGGGGGACCTAGGGGTTCCAGAGACCCAGTACTTC
TRBV7-9,TRBJ2-3,-,-,CASTAGISTDTQYF,TGTGCCAGTACCGCGGGGATTAGCACAGATACGCAGTATTTT
TRBV4-3,TRBJ2-3,many,-,CASSQDLGLATQYF,TGCGCCAGCAGCCAAGATCTGGGCCTAGCGACGCAGTATTTT
TRBV7-8,TRBJ2-5,-,TRBD2,CASSYRTSEEETQYF,TGTGCCAGCAGCTACCGGACTAGCGAGGAAGAGACCCAGTACTTC
TRBV27,TRBJ2-7,-,-,CASNLGHGSYEQYF,TGTGCCAGCAACCTCGGACACGGTTCCTACGAGCAGTACTTC
TRBV7-3,TRBJ1-1,few,-,CASSDDPNTEAFF,TGTGCCAGCAGCGACGACCCGAACACTGAAGCTTTCTTT
TRBV5-4,TRBJ1-1,-,-,CASSLDARSGVDTEAFF,TGTGCCAGCAGCTTGGATGCTAGGTCGGGGGTTGACACTGAAGCTTTCTTT
TRBV27,TRBJ2-7,-,TRBD1,CASSLWKTGGGEQYF,TGTGCCAGCAGTTTATGGAAGACAGGGGGCGGCGAGCAGTACTTC
TRBV5-1,TRBJ2-4,-,TRBD2,CASSFVGGTQAKNIQYF,TGCGCCAGCAGCTTTGTGGGGGGGACCCAAGCCAAAAACATTCAGTACTTC
TRBV12-3/TRBV12-4,TRBJ2-1,few,-,CASMNTRVLHEQFF,TGTGCCAGCATGAATACCCGGGTTCTTCATGAGCAGTTCTTC
TRBV4-2,TRBJ1-6,-,-,CASSQDRGGQSPLHF,TGTGCCAGCAGCCAAGATAGGGGGGGGCAATCACCCCTCCACTTT
TRBV6-2/TRBV6-3,TRBJ2-1,-,-,CASSSRQYNEQFF,TGTGCCAGCAGCTCGCGACAGTACAATGAGCAGTTCTTC
TRBV12-3/TRBV12-4,TRBJ1-2,few,-,CASSPPDSGEGYTF,TGTGCCAGCAGTCCCCCGGACAGCGGAGAGGGCTACACCTTC
TRBV10-2,TRBJ1-1,-,TRBD1,CASRTGQLNTEAFF,TGCGCCAGCAGAACGGGACAGTTGAACACTGAAGCTTTCTTT
TRBV5-1,TRBJ2-1,-,TRBD2,CASSLGTSGGAPNEQFF,TGCGCCAGCAGCTTGGGGACTAGCGGGGGGGCGCCTAATGAGCAGTTCTTC
TRBV7-3,TRBJ2-5,-,-,CASSPRGGMGTQYF,TGTGCCAGCAGCCCCCGGGGAGGCATGGGGACCCAGTACTTC
TRBV4-2,TRBJ2-2,-,TRBD1,CASRRQGASTGELFF,TGTGCCAGCAGAAGACAGGGGGCGAGTACCGGGGAGCTGTTTTTT
TRBV6-6,TRBJ1-1,few,-,CATPWGENTEAFF,TGTGCCACCCCGTGGGGTGAGAACACTGAAGCTTTCTTT
TRBV11-2,TRBJ1-5,many,-,CASSSDGFQPQHF,TGTGCCAGCAGCTCCGACGGGTTTCAGCCCCAGCATTTT
TRBV7-2,TRBJ1-1,few,TRBD1,CASSAAGGANTEAFF,TGTGCCAGCAGCGCTGCAGGGGGCGCGAACACTGAAGCTTTCTTT
TRBV7-9,TRBJ1-2,-,TRBD1,CASSLEGAEGYTF,TGTGCCAGCAGCTTAGAGGGGGCGGAAGGCTACACCTTC
TRBV27,TRBJ1-6,-,-,CASSLTQSSYNSPLHF,TGTGCCAGCAGTTTAACTCAAAGCTCCTATAATTCACCCCTCCACTTT
TRBV7-6,TRBJ2-2,-,-,CASSRGTAPTGELFF,TGTGCCAGCAGCCGTGGGACTGCCCCGACCGGGGAGCTGTTTTTT
TRBV7-2,TRBJ2-1,-,TRBD1,CASSFPGQWKEQFF,TGTGCCAGCAGCTTCCCGGGACAGTGGAAGGAGCAGTTCTTC
TRBV4-3,TRBJ1-2,-,-,CASSWDKMGYGYTF,TGCGCCAGCAGCTGGGACAAGATGGGGTATGGCTACACCTTC